This entry lists 7 T cell receptor beta chains sequenced from one sample in a study of metastatic and nonmetastatic thyroid tumors. No patient had received any treatment before thyroid surgery. Using MiXCR, TCRdb reanalyzed the PCR reads. The sample lists about 59,000 clones, roughly 15% occurring once. Sequenced sample: blood. Source of these receptors: a male donor with papillary thyroid cancer or a benign thyroid nodule (not recorded which). Some clones in this sample may be carry-over from other donors' samples.

This clone was detected ten times or more. Other DNA sequences in this specimen translate into the identical CDR3. The gene calls are TRBV28 and TRBJ1-5; D is unclear. The CDR3 extends over 14 amino acids. Per the germline V gene, CDR1 is MDHEN and CDR2 is SYDVKM. Trimming stripped 7 bases from V and 0 bases from J, with 10 bases between. CDR3 residues: CASIGDYSNQPQHF. The CDR3 DNA is TGTGCCAGCATTGGGGATTATAGCAATCAGCCCCAGCATTTT.

This clone is medium-sized (0.01 to 0.1%) in the sample. This sequence joins TRBV6-1 and TRBJ2-7; the match to TRBD1 covers 9 bases. The CDR3 is 13 residues long. Germline-derived CDR1 and CDR2 are MNHNS and SASEGT. With 3 bases clipped from V and 6 bases from J, the junction kept 3 bases outside the gene matches. The CDR3 reads CASSDKQGAEQYV. The CDR3 DNA is TGTGCCAGCAGTGATAAACAGGGGGCCGAGCAGTACGTC.

The chain uses TRBV3-1 and TRBJ2-7, with D unresolved. Germline CDR1 LGHDT, CDR2 YNNKEL (reference sequence). The CDR3 consists of 13 residues. Trimming pared 3 bases from V and 2 bases from J, leaving 8 bases between. The CDR3: CASSQAATYEQYF. For the CDR3, the DNA is TGTGCCAGCAGCCAGGCAGCTACCTACGAGCAGTACTTC.

Remarks on this clone: A much larger clone is a single base away; this may be a read error. This same CDR3 is encoded by further DNA sequences in the sample. The rearrangement joins TRBV20-1 to TRBJ2-5; TRBD2 agrees at 7 bases. The V and J ends lost 3 bases and 4 bases, in that order; junction bases with no gene match: 8. Per the germline V gene, CDR1 is DFQATT and CDR2 is SNEGSKA (reference sequence). The CDR3 contains 14 residues. The CDR3 sequence is CSASTSSGVETQYF. The CDR3 DNA reads as TGCAGTGCTAGCACCTCTAGCGGTGTAGAGACCCAGTACTTC.

This clone was observed at least ten times. The rearrangement uses TRBV15 and TRBJ2-3; D ambiguous. Germline loops: CDR1 LNHNV, CDR2 YYDKDF (reference sequence). The V end lost 0 bases, the J end lost 10 bases, and 11 bases lay between the germline ends. The CDR3 is 13 residues long. As DNA, the CDR3 is TGTGCCACCAGCAGAGATACCGTAGCAGCGCAGTATTTT. Amino acid sequence: CATSRDTVAAQYF.

This clone was counted ten times or more. This chain uses TRBV6-1 with TRBJ2-6; 8 positions match TRBD2. J gave up 0 bases and V 4 bases, and 14 bases lay outside the gene matches. Per the germline V gene, CDR1 is MNHNS and CDR2 is SASEGT. The CDR3 spans 20 residues. The CDR3 DNA reads as TGTGCCAGCAGTGCGGGGGGGCGCGGGATCCCAATCTCTGGGGCCAACGTCCTGACTTTC. Protein: CASSAGGRGIPISGANVLTF.

In this sample, this clone turned up many times. V and J are TRBV29-1 and TRBJ2-7; 9 nucleotides line up with TRBD1. The V gene's germline CDR1 is SQVTM and CDR2 ANQGSEA. This CDR3 comprises 14 residues. The junction had 10 bases not matched to a gene; V was cut back by 8 bases and J by 2 bases. This CDR3 reads CSNSGTGIPYEQYV. CDR3 bases: TGCAGCAACTCTGGGACAGGGATACCCTACGAGCAGTACGTC.